Each of the 10 T cell receptor beta chains below was sequenced from the same sample in a study of post-analysis software for immune sequencing data. Findings of the study overall: There were five TRBV segments more frequent in patients than controls, and TRBV5-6, TRBV5-1 and TRBV20-1 were among them.

Antigens of these TCRs are unknown. The TCR beta cDNA libraries contained unique molecular identifiers. TCRdb redid the calling of the PCR reads with MiXCR, one entry per CDR3 protein. The sample has 150,000 to 200,000 distinct CDR3 sequences; approximately 30% are singletons. The sample comprised blood. The receptors originated from a girl aged 10 to 17 with multiple sclerosis.

The chain carries TRBV18 and TRBJ2-2; 7 bases agree with TRBD1. Trimming took 4 bases from V and 0 from J; bases not matched to a gene: 5. CDR1 is KGHSH, CDR2 LQKENI, per germline. CDR3 length equals 16 residues. The CDR3 DNA sequence: TGTGCCAGCTCACTAACCGGGACAGCGAACACCGGGGAGCTGTTTTTT. Translating gives CASSLTGTANTGELFF.

This clonotype was seen at least ten times. The gene calls are TRBV7-6 and TRBJ2-5; 10 bases are a match to TRBD2. The length of the CDR3 is 15 residues. CDR1 is SGHVS, CDR2 FNYEAQ, per germline. Trimming removed 5 bases from V and 5 bases from J; junction bases left unmatched: 8. CDR3 sequence reads: CASSPRTSGGETQYF. Here the CDR3 DNA reads TGTGCCAGCAGCCCGCGGACTAGCGGAGGGGAGACCCAGTACTTC.

V and J are TRBV20-1 and TRBJ2-1; 14 nucleotides agree with TRBD2. Trimming at V came to 6 bases and at J to 1 base, leaving 8 bases not matched to a gene. The CDR3 spans 17 residues. Per germline, CDR1 DFQATT and CDR2 SNEGSKA (reference sequence). The chain's CDR3 is CSATGTSGRGSYNEQFF. The CDR3 region has the DNA TGCAGTGCCACCGGGACTAGCGGGAGAGGGTCCTACAATGAGCAGTTCTTC.

A few counts support this clonotype. This rearrangement joins TRBV20-1 to TRBJ1-2, with a tentative D call TRBD1 (5 bases). The CDR3 is 17 residues long. Trimming pared 3 bases from V and 0 bases from J, leaving 20 bases between. The germline V gene has CDR1 DFQATT and CDR2 SNEGSKA (reference sequence). The CDR3 here is CSASSSIRGTANYGYTF. The CDR3 DNA follows: TGCAGTGCTAGTTCGAGTATAAGGGGAACAGCTAACTATGGCTACACCTTC.

This clonotype was seen only once. V gene TRBV7-9 combines with J gene TRBJ1-6; TRBD1 aligns across 8 bases. Trimming removed 2 bases from V and 7 bases from J; junction bases left unmatched: 4. Germline loops: CDR1 SEHNR, CDR2 FQNEAQ (reference sequence). The CDR3 sequence is 15 residues long. DNA of the CDR3: TGTGCCAGCAGCTTAAGACAGGGGACCAATTCACCCCTCCACTTT. This sequence encodes CASSLRQGTNSPLHF.

To note about this clonotype: A read error is possible here, since a much larger clone lies one base away. This chain connects TRBV7-2 to TRBJ2-1; D remains unclear. With the DNA end fitting TRBJ2-7 better, the J assignment may be wrong. CDR3 length: 16 residues. Germline V gene lookup returns CDR1 SGHTA and CDR2 FQGNSA. The CDR3 loop is CASSLAGSSSYNEQYF. The CDR3 nucleotides read TGTGCCAGCAGCTTAGCAGGCTCGAGCTCCTACAATGAGCAGTACTTC.

The table lists this clonotype with many counts. V gene TRBV20-1 combines with J gene TRBJ2-7, with TRBD2 matching over 12 bases. The CDR3 totals 15 residues. Per the germline V gene, CDR1 is DFQATT and CDR2 is SNEGSKA (reference sequence). V gave up 5 bases and J gave up 4 bases; unmatched junction bases: 9. The CDR3 sequence is CSAPGLAGPRYEQYF. CDR3 DNA: TGCAGTGCTCCCGGACTAGCGGGACCAAGATACGAGCAGTACTTC.

This clonotype was seen ten or more times. The V gene is TRBV5-1, the J gene TRBJ2-3; perhaps TRBD2 as D (6 bases). Germline V gene data show CDR1 as SGHRS and CDR2 as YFSETQ. The CDR3 spans 17 residues. V shed 4 bases and J shed 2 bases, with 20 bases lying between them. Written as DNA, the CDR3 is TGCGCCAGCAGCCCACTGGCGGGATCGCCCTCCACAGATACGCAGTATTTT. It yields the protein CASSPLAGSPSTDTQYF. Together with reference TRBV5-1 and TRBJ2-3, the CDR3 gives the full variable domain: KAGVTQTPRYLIKTRGQQVTLSCSPISGHRSVSWYQQTPGQGLQFLFEYFSETQRNKGNFPGRFSGRQFSNSRSEMNVSTLELGDSALYLCASSPLAGSPSTDTQYFGPGTRLTVL.

The rearrangement uses TRBV20-1 and TRBJ1-4; 7 bases are shared with TRBD1. The V gene end was trimmed by 7 bases and the J gene end by 0 bases; junction bases not matched to a gene: 2. CDR1 is DFQATT, CDR2 SNEGSKA, per germline (reference sequence). The length of the CDR3 is 13 residues. The CDR3 coding sequence is TGCAGTGGCCAGGGGGCAACTAATGAAAAACTGTTTTTT. Translating it yields CSGQGATNEKLFF.

Points on this clonotype: The junction shows a germline mismatch at one end, possibly a read error. This sequence joins TRBV5-6 and TRBJ2-1, with 9 positions matching TRBD2. There are 16 residues in the CDR3. The germline V gene encodes CDR1 SGHDT and CDR2 YYEEEE. The chain's CDR3 is CACSSGTSFSYNEQFF. CDR3 sequence (DNA): TGTGCCTGCAGCTCGGGGACTAGCTTTTCCTACAATGAGCAGTTCTTC.